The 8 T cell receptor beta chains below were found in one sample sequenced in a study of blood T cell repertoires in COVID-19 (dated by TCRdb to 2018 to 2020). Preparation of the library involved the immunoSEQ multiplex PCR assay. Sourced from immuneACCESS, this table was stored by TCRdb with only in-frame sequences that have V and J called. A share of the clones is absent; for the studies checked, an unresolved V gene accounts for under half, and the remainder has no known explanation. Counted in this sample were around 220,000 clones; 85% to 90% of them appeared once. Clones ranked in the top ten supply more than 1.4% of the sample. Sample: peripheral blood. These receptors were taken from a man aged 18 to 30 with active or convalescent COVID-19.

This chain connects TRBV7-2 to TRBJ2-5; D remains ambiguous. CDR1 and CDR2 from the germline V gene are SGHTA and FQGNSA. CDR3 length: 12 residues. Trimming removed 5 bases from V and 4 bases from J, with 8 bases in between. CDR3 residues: CASSRVSETQYF. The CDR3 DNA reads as TGTGCCAGCAGCCGAGTATCAGAGACCCAGTACTTC.

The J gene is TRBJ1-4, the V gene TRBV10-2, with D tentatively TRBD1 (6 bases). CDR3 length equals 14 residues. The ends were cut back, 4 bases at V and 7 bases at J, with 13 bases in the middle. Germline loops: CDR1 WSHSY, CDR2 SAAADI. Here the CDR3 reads CASSGTARGEKLFF. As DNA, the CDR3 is TGCGCCAGCAGTGGGACAGCCAGGGGTGAAAAACTGTTTTTT.

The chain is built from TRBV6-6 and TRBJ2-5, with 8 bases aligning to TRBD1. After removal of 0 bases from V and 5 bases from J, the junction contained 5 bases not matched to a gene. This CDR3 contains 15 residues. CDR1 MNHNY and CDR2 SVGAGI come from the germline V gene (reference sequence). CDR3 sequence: CASSYSQGARETQYF. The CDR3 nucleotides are TGTGCCAGCAGTTACTCTCAGGGGGCGAGGGAGACCCAGTACTTC.

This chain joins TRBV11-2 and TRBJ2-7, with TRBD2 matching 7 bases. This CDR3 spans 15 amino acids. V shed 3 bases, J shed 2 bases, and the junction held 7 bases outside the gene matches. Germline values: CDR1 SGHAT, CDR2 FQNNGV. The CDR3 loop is CASSLSSAGTYEQYF. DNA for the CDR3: TGTGCCAGCAGCTTGTCCTCAGCGGGAACCTACGAGCAGTACTTC.

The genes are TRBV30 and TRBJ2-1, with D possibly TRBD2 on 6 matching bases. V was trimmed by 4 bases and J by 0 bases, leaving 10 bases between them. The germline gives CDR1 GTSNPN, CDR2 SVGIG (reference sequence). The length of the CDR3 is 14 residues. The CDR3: CAWTGGASYNEQFF. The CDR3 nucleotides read TGTGCCTGGACCGGCGGGGCCTCCTACAATGAGCAGTTCTTC.

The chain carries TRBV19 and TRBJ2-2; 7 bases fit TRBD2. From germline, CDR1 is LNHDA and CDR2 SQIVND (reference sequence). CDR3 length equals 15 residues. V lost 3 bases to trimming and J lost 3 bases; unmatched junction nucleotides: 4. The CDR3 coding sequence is TGTGCCAGTAGTATGGGAGGGGCTTACACCGGGGAGCTGTTTTTT. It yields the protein CASSMGGAYTGELFF.

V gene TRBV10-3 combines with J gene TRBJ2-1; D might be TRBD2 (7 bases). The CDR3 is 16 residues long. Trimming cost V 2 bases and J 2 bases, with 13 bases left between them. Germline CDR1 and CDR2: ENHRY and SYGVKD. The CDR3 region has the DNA TGTGCCATCAGTGAGGCCGGGGGGCAGCCCTACAATGAGCAGTTCTTC. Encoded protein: CAISEAGGQPYNEQFF.

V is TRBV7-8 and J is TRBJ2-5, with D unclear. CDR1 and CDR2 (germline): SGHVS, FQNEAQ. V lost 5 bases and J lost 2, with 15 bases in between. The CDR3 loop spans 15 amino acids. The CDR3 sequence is CASSHKQRGQETQYF. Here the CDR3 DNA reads TGTGCCAGCAGCCACAAGCAGAGAGGACAAGAGACCCAGTACTTC.